This TCR beta chain was profiled in a study of control samples from healthy donors and cancer patients. Germline CDR1 reads MGHRA; CDR2 reads YSYEKL. V was shortened by 2 bases and J by 6 bases, with 22 bases between the two germline ends. This CDR3 contains 17 residues. TCRdb's copy holds only in-frame clones and misses some; the assay was immunoSEQ multiplex PCR. The top ten hold 2% to 2.5% of the sample, which has approximately 160,000 clones, about nine tenths seen once. This rearrangement joins TRBV4-1 to TRBJ1-2, with D possibly TRBD1 on 5 matching bases. The TCR originated in a middle-aged woman in good health. Input material: blood. CDR3: CASSQPRRGVSNNGYTF. CDR3 in DNA: TGCGCCAGCAGCCAACCTAGGAGGGGCGTCAGTAATAATGGCTACACCTTC.